This is a list of T cell receptor beta chains from one sample in a study of CD8+ T cells in alopecia areata. Here immunoSEQ multiplex PCR was the method, and the copy in TCRdb shows in-frame clones only, minus some. The data hold 37,000 or so clones, with around 57% observed a single time. Sequencing used CD4+ Tregs sorted from blood. These TCRs come from a human donor with alopecia areata. Each CDR3 is given with its conserved first and last residue. A D gene is named only where the DNA matches it firmly. Clone size appears in some rows only: once, few, many, or a class for an expanded clone.

cdr3_length: 15
v_call: TRBV6-5
clone_size: .
j_call: TRBJ1-5
d_call: .
cdr3_nt: TGTGCCAGCAGTCCAGGATCACGTGGCAATCAGCCCCAGCATTTT
cdr3_aa: CASSPGSRGNQPQHF

cdr3_length: 11
v_call: TRBV20-1
clone_size: .
j_call: TRBJ1-1
d_call: .
cdr3_nt: TGCAGTGCTCGCAGGAACACTGAAGCTTTCTTT
cdr3_aa: CSARRNTEAFF

cdr3_length: 15
v_call: TRBV4-3
clone_size: once
j_call: TRBJ2-2
d_call: .
cdr3_nt: TGCGCCAGCAGCTATGGTAACAGGGTTGGCGGGGAGCTGTTTTTT
cdr3_aa: CASSYGNRVGGELFF

cdr3_length: 18
v_call: TRBV14
clone_size: .
j_call: TRBJ2-4
d_call: TRBD2
cdr3_nt: TGTGCCAGCAGCCAAGATCTTGGAAGCGGGGGGCCGTGGGGCATTCAGTACTTC
cdr3_aa: CASSQDLGSGGPWGIQYF

cdr3_length: 15
v_call: TRBV5-1
clone_size: few
j_call: TRBJ2-5
d_call: TRBD2
cdr3_nt: TGCGCCAGCGCCGCGGGAGCGGCTGATCAAGAGACCCAGTACTTC
cdr3_aa: CASAAGAADQETQYF

cdr3_length: 16
v_call: TRBV15
clone_size: .
j_call: TRBJ1-4
d_call: .
cdr3_nt: TGTGCCACCAGCAGAGATCAGGGTTCGGTGAGGGAAAAACTGTTTTTT
cdr3_aa: CATSRDQGSVREKLFF

cdr3_length: 15
v_call: TRBV7-2
clone_size: .
j_call: TRBJ2-5
d_call: .
cdr3_nt: TGTGCCAGCAGCTTAGTTTCGGCGTACCAAGAGACCCAGTACTTC
cdr3_aa: CASSLVSAYQETQYF

cdr3_length: 13
v_call: TRBV7-2
clone_size: .
j_call: TRBJ2-4
d_call: .
cdr3_nt: TGTGCCAGCAGCTTTCAAAAGAACAACATTCAGTACTTC
cdr3_aa: CASSFQKNNIQYF

cdr3_length: 13
v_call: TRBV6-4
clone_size: .
j_call: TRBJ1-1
d_call: .
cdr3_nt: TGTGCCAGCAGTGTAAGGGAAAACACTGAAGCTTTCTTT
cdr3_aa: CASSVRENTEAFF

cdr3_length: 15
v_call: TRBV5-1
clone_size: .
j_call: TRBJ2-7
d_call: .
cdr3_nt: TGCGCCAGCAGCCCCGCCCGGACGCAAGCCTACGAGCAGTACTTC
cdr3_aa: CASSPARTQAYEQYF

cdr3_length: 15
v_call: TRBV30
clone_size: .
j_call: TRBJ2-3
d_call: TRBD2
cdr3_nt: TGTGCCTGGAGTGTCCGGGGGGTTGTCACAGATACGCAGTATTTT
cdr3_aa: CAWSVRGVVTDTQYF

cdr3_length: 17
v_call: TRBV9
clone_size: .
j_call: TRBJ2-2
d_call: TRBD2
cdr3_nt: TGTGCCAGCAGCGTAGCTACGGGAGGGATAGGAACCGGGGAGCTGTTTTTT
cdr3_aa: CASSVATGGIGTGELFF

cdr3_length: 14
v_call: TRBV7-2
clone_size: .
j_call: TRBJ2-6
d_call: .
cdr3_nt: TGTGCCAGCAGCCCAACTGCCGGGGCCAACGTCCTGACTTTC
cdr3_aa: CASSPTAGANVLTF

cdr3_length: 15
v_call: TRBV28
clone_size: medium-sized
j_call: TRBJ1-2
d_call: .
cdr3_nt: TGTGCCAGCCAGGGAGCAGCAGTTGGAGGGGGTGGCTACACCTTC
cdr3_aa: CASQGAAVGGGGYTF

cdr3_length: 15
v_call: TRBV5-1
clone_size: .
j_call: TRBJ2-7
d_call: TRBD2
cdr3_nt: TGCGCCAGCAGACTAGCGGGGGGATCTGCCTACGAGCAGTACTTC
cdr3_aa: CASRLAGGSAYEQYF

cdr3_length: 15
v_call: TRBV7-9
clone_size: .
j_call: TRBJ2-7
d_call: .
cdr3_nt: TGTGCCAGCAGCTCCCCGAACTCTTTTGCCTACGAGCAGTACTTC
cdr3_aa: CASSSPNSFAYEQYF

cdr3_length: 13
v_call: TRBV18
clone_size: few
j_call: TRBJ1-2
d_call: .
cdr3_nt: TGTGCCAGCTCACCACCCGGACAACATGGCTACACCTTC
cdr3_aa: CASSPPGQHGYTF

cdr3_length: 17
v_call: TRBV7-9
clone_size: few
j_call: TRBJ2-5
d_call: TRBD2
cdr3_nt: TGTGCCAGCAGCTTAGATATGCTAGCGGGTGTCCAAGAGACCCAGTACTTC
cdr3_aa: CASSLDMLAGVQETQYF

cdr3_length: 15
v_call: TRBV4-2
clone_size: .
j_call: TRBJ1-5
d_call: .
cdr3_nt: TGTGCCAGCAGCCAAGATAGGGTGAGGTATCAGCCCCAGCATTTT
cdr3_aa: CASSQDRVRYQPQHF

cdr3_length: 19
v_call: TRBV29-1
clone_size: few
j_call: TRBJ2-3
d_call: TRBD2
cdr3_nt: TGCAGCGGGGCCGTGTGGGGGGCGAGAAGATGGACTAGCATGGATACGCAGTATTTT
cdr3_aa: CSGAVWGARRWTSMDTQYF

cdr3_length: 15
v_call: TRBV6-5
clone_size: .
j_call: TRBJ2-5
d_call: TRBD1
cdr3_nt: TGTGCCAGCAGTTACACGGGACAGGCCCAAGAGACCCAGTACTTC
cdr3_aa: CASSYTGQAQETQYF

cdr3_length: 14
v_call: TRBV5-1
clone_size: .
j_call: TRBJ2-7
d_call: .
cdr3_nt: TGCGCCAGCAGCTTGGCAGGCACTGGCTACGAGCAGTACTTC
cdr3_aa: CASSLAGTGYEQYF

cdr3_length: 14
v_call: TRBV7-3
clone_size: few
j_call: TRBJ2-2
d_call: TRBD1
cdr3_nt: TGTGCCAGCAAGGGGGCGGCGAACACCGGGGAGCTGTTTTTT
cdr3_aa: CASKGAANTGELFF

cdr3_length: 16
v_call: TRBV7-2
clone_size: .
j_call: TRBJ2-1
d_call: TRBD2
cdr3_nt: TGTGCCAGCAGTTCCCGGACTAGCGGGGAGAGGTATGAGCAGTTCTTC
cdr3_aa: CASSSRTSGERYEQFF

cdr3_length: 18
v_call: TRBV27
clone_size: .
j_call: TRBJ2-2
d_call: TRBD2
cdr3_nt: TGTGCCAGCAGTTTAAAGTGGGGGACTAGCGGGAAGATAGGGGAGCTGTTTTTT
cdr3_aa: CASSLKWGTSGKIGELFF

cdr3_length: 13
v_call: TRBV5-1
clone_size: .
j_call: TRBJ2-2
d_call: .
cdr3_nt: TGCGCCAGCAGCCTGACAGCAACCGGGGAGCTGTTTTTT
cdr3_aa: CASSLTATGELFF